The TCR beta chain under discussion was sequenced for a study of blood T cell repertoires in COVID-19. Using immunoSEQ multiplex PCR, the repertoire was profiled, and TCRdb retains in-frame clones only, with some absent. The sample yields 65,000 or so clones, about 83% seen once. Sequences were obtained from peripheral blood. The TCR originated in a human donor in a cohort sampled during active COVID-19.

CDR3 in DNA: TGTGCCAGCAGTTCAGTTACGGGGGGTGTCTTCTATGGCTACACCTTC. The encoded protein is CASSSVTGGVFYGYTF. V usage is TRBV28 and J usage is TRBJ1-2, with D possibly matching TRBD1 (5 bases). This CDR3 region has 16 residues. Germline V lookup: CDR1 MDHEN, CDR2 SYDVKM. V was trimmed by 4 bases and J by 4 bases, leaving 19 bases between them.